A selection of T cell receptor beta chains follows, all from one sample in a study of blood T cell repertoires in COVID-19. Repertoires were generated with immunoSEQ multiplex PCR, while TCRdb's copy carries only in-frame clones and drops some. The sample includes a few hundred thousand clones, around nine tenths of them seen just once. Sequences were obtained from peripheral blood. These receptors originate from a man in his sixties with acute or convalescent COVID-19. CDR3s include the opening cysteine and the closing phenylalanine or tryptophan. D genes are given only for firm matches. Only some rows state a clone size, as once, few, many or a class for expanded clones.

>TRBJ2-2|TRBV5-4|.|.
CASSFGLGGRTGELFF
TGTGCCAGCAGCTTCGGACTAGGGGGACGGACCGGGGAGCTGTTTTTT
>TRBJ1-3|TRBV7-9|few|.
CASSHARGAGNTIYF
TGTGCCAGCAGCCACGCGCGAGGAGCGGGAAACACCATATATTTT
>TRBJ2-3|TRBV28|.|TRBD2
CASSLPLAGPDTQYF
TGTGCCAGCAGTTTACCCCTAGCGGGGCCAGATACGCAGTATTTT
>TRBJ1-1|TRBV5-4|.|.
CASNLGGARNTEAFF
TGTGCCAGCAACCTGGGTGGGGCGCGTAACACTGAAGCTTTCTTT
>TRBJ2-2|TRBV9|.|.
CASSAQRGSHGTGELFF
TGTGCCAGCAGCGCCCAAAGGGGCTCCCACGGCACCGGGGAGCTGTTTTTT
>TRBJ1-6|TRBV9|once|.
CASSVDPGPGSSPLHF
TGTGCCAGCAGCGTAGATCCAGGGCCGGGTTCTTCACCCCTCCACTTT
>TRBJ2-3|TRBV11-3|.|TRBD1
CASSLGFRGRFSDTQYF
TGTGCCAGCAGCTTAGGGTTCAGGGGGCGGTTCTCAGATACGCAGTATTTT
>TRBJ1-4|TRBV7-2|.|.
CASSLSLGLRAGEKLFF
TGTGCCAGCAGCTTATCCTTAGGTCTCAGGGCAGGTGAAAAACTGTTTTTT
>TRBJ2-7|TRBV5-4|.|.
CASSWAGGQIEQYF
TGTGCCAGCAGTTGGGCAGGTGGGCAAATCGAGCAGTACTTC
>TRBJ1-2|TRBV5-1|.|.
CASSLDSSRDGYTF
TGCGCCAGCAGCCTGGACAGCTCGAGGGATGGCTACACCTTC
>TRBJ1-2|TRBV28|.|TRBD1
CASSSGTGGRSYGYTF
TGTGCCAGCAGTTCCGGGACAGGGGGCCGGAGCTATGGCTACACCTTC
>TRBJ2-7|TRBV6-1|once|TRBD2
CASSDEVAGGLNEQYF
TGTGCCAGCAGTGATGAGGTAGCGGGGGGGCTCAACGAGCAGTACTTC
>TRBJ1-2|TRBV6-5|once|.
CAAGLSPSYGYTF
TGTGCGGCGGGGCTGTCACCTAGCTATGGCTACACCTTC
>TRBJ1-4|TRBV27|.|.
CASRQGHSNEKLFF
TGTGCCAGCAGGCAGGGACATTCGAATGAAAAACTGTTTTTT
>TRBJ2-7|TRBV6-5|.|TRBD2
CASSYRTSGGSEQYF
TGTGCCAGCAGTTATCGTACTAGCGGGGGGTCCGAGCAGTACTTC
>TRBJ2-3|TRBV19|.|.
CASSIQRISTDTQYF
TGTGCCAGTAGTATTCAGCGTATCAGCACAGATACGCAGTATTTT
>TRBJ2-5|TRBV11-3|.|.
CASNSRADLETQYF
TGTGCCAGCAACTCGAGGGCAGATCTAGAGACCCAGTACTTC
>TRBJ2-5|TRBV18|.|TRBD1
CASSPPPGQAIQETQYF
TGTGCCAGCTCACCACCCCCGGGACAGGCAATCCAAGAGACCCAGTACTTC
>TRBJ2-7|TRBV5-4|.|.
CASSLQGAHEQYF
TGTGCCAGCAGCCTACAGGGTGCCCACGAGCAGTACTTC
>TRBJ1-2|TRBV6-5|.|.
CASAGGGSYGYTF
TGTGCCAGCGCCGGGGGCGGGAGCTATGGCTACACCTTC
>TRBJ2-3|TRBV10-3|.|TRBD1
CAISPTGGPTDTQYF
TGTGCCATCAGCCCGACAGGGGGCCCCACAGATACGCAGTATTTT
>TRBJ2-3|TRBV4-3|few|TRBD1
CASSQKAGTGFTDTQYF
TGCGCCAGCAGCCAAAAGGCCGGGACAGGGTTTACAGATACGCAGTATTTT
>TRBJ1-3|TRBV3-1/TRBV3-2|.|.
CASSQGIDSGNTIYF
TGTGCCAGCAGCCAAGGCATAGACTCTGGAAACACCATATATTTT
>TRBJ2-1|TRBV5-1|once|TRBD2
CASSSAGAFYNEQFF
TGCGCCAGCAGCTCAGCGGGGGCGTTCTACAATGAGCAGTTCTTC
>TRBJ2-5|TRBV3-1/TRBV3-2|.|.
CASSQISQGRETQYF
TGTGCCAGCAGCCAAATTTCTCAGGGTCGGGAGACCCAGTACTTC
>TRBJ1-5|TRBV28|.|.
CASSPAFRDTRNQPQHF
TGTGCCAGCAGTCCAGCCTTCCGGGACACCCGCAATCAGCCCCAGCATTTT
>TRBJ2-7|TRBV7-2|.|.
CASSKDHRVHEQYF
TGTGCCAGCAGCAAAGACCACAGGGTCCACGAGCAGTACTTC
>TRBJ1-4|TRBV6-5|.|.
CASSRLKDSEKLFF
TGTGCCAGCAGCCGCCTCAAGGACAGCGAAAAACTGTTTTTT
>TRBJ2-1|TRBV19|.|.
CASSSRTPEDNEQFF
TGTGCCAGTAGTTCACGGACCCCGGAGGACAATGAGCAGTTCTTC
>TRBJ1-4|TRBV7-8|.|.
CASSKDYRATNEKLFF
TGTGCCAGCAGCAAAGACTACCGGGCTACTAATGAAAAACTGTTTTTT
>TRBJ2-7|TRBV13|.|.
CASSLGAGRSYEQYF
TGTGCCAGCAGCTTAGGTGCAGGGAGGTCCTACGAGCAGTACTTC
>TRBJ1-2|TRBV14|.|.
CASSQDLAYGYTF
TGTGCCAGCAGCCAAGATTTAGCTTATGGCTACACCTTC
>TRBJ2-1|TRBV28|.|.
CASSSPGGYNEQFF
TGTGCCAGCAGTTCACCAGGAGGGTACAATGAGCAGTTCTTC
>TRBJ2-7|TRBV5-4|.|.
CASSLTTGAYEQYF
TGTGCCAGCAGCTTGACGACGGGAGCCTACGAGCAGTACTTC
>TRBJ2-1|TRBV3-1/TRBV3-2|once|.
CASSQVRGTLSYNEQFF
TGTGCCAGCAGCCAAGTACGGGGGACTCTCTCCTACAATGAGCAGTTCTTC
>TRBJ1-2|TRBV7-8|.|TRBD1
CASSSGGNRNYGYTF
TGTGCCAGCAGCTCAGGGGGTAATCGAAACTATGGCTACACCTTC
>TRBJ2-7|TRBV13|.|TRBD1
CASSQQGGDEQYF
TGTGCCAGCAGCCAACAGGGGGGAGACGAGCAGTACTTC